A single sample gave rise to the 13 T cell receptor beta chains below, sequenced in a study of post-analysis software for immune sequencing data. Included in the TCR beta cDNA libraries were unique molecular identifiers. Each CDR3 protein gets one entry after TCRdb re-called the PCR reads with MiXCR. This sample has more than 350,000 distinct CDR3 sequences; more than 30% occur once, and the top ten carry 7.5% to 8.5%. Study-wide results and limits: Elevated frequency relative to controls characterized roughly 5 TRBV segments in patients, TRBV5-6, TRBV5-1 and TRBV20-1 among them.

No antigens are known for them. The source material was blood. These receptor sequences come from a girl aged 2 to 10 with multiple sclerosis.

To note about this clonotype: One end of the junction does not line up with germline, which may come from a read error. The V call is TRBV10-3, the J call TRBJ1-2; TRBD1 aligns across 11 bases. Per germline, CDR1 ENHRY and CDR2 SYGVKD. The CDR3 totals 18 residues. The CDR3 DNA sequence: TGTGCCATCAGTGAGTCTGCGGACAGGGGGCGGTTCGACTATGACTACACCTTC. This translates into CAISESADRGRFDYDYTF.

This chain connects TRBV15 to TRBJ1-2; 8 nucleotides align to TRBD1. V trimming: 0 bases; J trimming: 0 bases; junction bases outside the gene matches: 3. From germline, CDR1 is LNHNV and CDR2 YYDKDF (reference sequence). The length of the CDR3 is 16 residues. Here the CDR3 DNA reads TGTGCCACCAGCAGAGACCTGACAGGGGCTAACTATGGCTACACCTTC. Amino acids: CATSRDLTGANYGYTF.

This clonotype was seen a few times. DNA of the CDR3: TGTGCCATCAGCAGGGACAGCCTCCCCGCGAACACCGGGGAGCTGTTTTTT. Residues: CAISRDSLPANTGELFF. The genes are TRBV10-3 and TRBJ2-2; TRBD1 aligns across 7 bases. Germline lookup yields CDR1 ENHRY and CDR2 SYGVKD. J lost 0 bases, V lost 6 bases, and 10 bases had no gene match. The CDR3 length is 17 residues.

The CDR3 protein is CASTQGPEEQYF. CDR3 coding DNA: TGTGCCAGCACCCAAGGTCCGGAAGAGCAGTACTTC. The genes are TRBV12-3 or TRBV12-4 and TRBJ2-5; D call uncertain. V lost 7 bases and J lost 11, with 17 bases in between. The CDR3 contains 12 residues.

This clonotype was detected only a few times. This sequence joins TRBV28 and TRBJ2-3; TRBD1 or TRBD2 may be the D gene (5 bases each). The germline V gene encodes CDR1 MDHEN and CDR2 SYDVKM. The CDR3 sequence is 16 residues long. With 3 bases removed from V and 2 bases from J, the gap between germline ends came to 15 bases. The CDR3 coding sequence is TGTGCCAGCAGTTTCTGGGGGAGTTTGTCCACAGATACGCAGTATTTT. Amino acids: CASSFWGSLSTDTQYF.

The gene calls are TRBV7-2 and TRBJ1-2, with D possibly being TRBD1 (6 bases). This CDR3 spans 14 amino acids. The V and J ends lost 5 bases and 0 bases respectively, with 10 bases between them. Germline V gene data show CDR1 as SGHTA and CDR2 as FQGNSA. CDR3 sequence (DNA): TGTGCCAGCAGCCCTGGACAGCCTAACTATGGCTACACCTTC. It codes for CASSPGQPNYGYTF.

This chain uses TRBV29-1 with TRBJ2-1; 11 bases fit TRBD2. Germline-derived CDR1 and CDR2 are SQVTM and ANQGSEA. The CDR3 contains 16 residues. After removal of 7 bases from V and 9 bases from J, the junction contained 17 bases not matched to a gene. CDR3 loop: CSAEKLAGGNLVEQFF. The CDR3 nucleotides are TGCAGCGCCGAGAAGCTAGCGGGAGGTAATCTCGTTGAGCAGTTCTTC.

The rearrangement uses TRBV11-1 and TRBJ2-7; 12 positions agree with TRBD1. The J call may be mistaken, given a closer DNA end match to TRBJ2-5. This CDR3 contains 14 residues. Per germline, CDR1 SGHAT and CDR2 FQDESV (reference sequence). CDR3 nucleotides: TGTGCCAGCAGATACGGGACAGGGGGCATGACCCAGTACTTC. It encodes CASRYGTGGMTQYF.

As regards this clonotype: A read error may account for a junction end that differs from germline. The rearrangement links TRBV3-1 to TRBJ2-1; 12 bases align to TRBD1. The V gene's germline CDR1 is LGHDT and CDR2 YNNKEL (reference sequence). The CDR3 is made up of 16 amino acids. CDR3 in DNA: TGTGCCAGCGGCCAGACGGGACAGGGGGCGAAGAGTGAGCAGTTCTTC. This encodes CASGQTGQGAKSEQFF.

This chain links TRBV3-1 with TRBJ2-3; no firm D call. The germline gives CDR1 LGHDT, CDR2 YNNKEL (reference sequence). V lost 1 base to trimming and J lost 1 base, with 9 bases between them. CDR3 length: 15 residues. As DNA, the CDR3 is TGTGCCAGCAGCCAAGGTCTAAAGCGCACAGATACGCAGTATTTT. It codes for CASSQGLKRTDTQYF.

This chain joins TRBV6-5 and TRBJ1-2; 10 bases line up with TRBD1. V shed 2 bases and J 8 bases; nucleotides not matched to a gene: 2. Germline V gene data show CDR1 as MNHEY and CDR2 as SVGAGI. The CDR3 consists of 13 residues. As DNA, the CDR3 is TGTGCCAGCAGTTACGGACAGGGGGAAGGCTACACCTTC. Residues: CASSYGQGEGYTF.

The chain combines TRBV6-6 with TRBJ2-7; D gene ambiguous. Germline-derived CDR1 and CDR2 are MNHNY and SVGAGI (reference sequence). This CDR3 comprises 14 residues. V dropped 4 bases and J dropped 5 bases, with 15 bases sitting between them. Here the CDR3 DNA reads TGTGCCAGCAGTTCCGAGCGCGTAAAGAACGAGCAGTACTTC. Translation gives CASSSERVKNEQYF.

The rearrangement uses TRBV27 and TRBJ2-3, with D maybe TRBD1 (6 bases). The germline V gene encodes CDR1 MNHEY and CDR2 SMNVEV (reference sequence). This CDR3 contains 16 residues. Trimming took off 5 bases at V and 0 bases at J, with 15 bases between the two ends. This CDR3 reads CASSPCVTGSTDTQYF. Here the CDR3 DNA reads TGTGCCAGCAGTCCTTGTGTCACAGGGAGCACAGATACGCAGTATTTT.